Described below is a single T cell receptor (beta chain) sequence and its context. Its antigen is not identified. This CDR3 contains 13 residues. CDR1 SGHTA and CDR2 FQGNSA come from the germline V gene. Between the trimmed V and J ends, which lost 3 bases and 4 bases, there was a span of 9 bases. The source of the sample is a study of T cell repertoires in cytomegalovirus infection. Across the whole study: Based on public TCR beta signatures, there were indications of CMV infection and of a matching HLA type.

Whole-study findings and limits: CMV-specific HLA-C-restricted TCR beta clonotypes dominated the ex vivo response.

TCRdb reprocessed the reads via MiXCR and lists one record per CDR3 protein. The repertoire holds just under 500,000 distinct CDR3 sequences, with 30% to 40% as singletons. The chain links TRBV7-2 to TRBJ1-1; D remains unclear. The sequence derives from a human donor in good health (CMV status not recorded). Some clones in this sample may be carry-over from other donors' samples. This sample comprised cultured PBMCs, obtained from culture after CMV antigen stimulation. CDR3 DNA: TGTGCCAGCAGCTTTGGGCCCGCCACTGAAGCTTTCTTT. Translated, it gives CASSFGPATEAFF.